This entry features one TCR beta chain sequence. Its binding antigen is unknown. No base quality information exists; no much larger clone differs at one position. This sample was taken from a study of shared clonotypes between healthy human individuals (dated by TCRdb to 2020 to 2022). In terms of the full investigation: The cohort comprised a couple of women and a few men aged 18 to 49 years. Each donor's leukapheresis produced roughly between about 0.8 and 8.9 billion PBMCs. For each donor, CD4 naive and CD4 memory were each given three plates, CD8 naive was given two plates, and CD8 memory was given one plate. Blood TCR repertoires of a handful of healthy adults were deeply sequenced to estimate repertoire size and the extent of clonotype sharing between individuals. To increase sequencing depth and limit assay-specific biases, TCR repertoire library preparation and sequencing were carried out by different laboratories using diverse techniques. Broad study findings and their caveats: Even with the large sequencing depth, rarefaction of the sorted-subset datasets indicated that sequencing was incomplete. Around 5.4% of naive CD4, 3.5% of naive CD8, roughly 2.4% of memory CD4, and around 0.42% of memory CD8 clonotypes were shared across several donors. Naive subsets generally had larger estimated clonotype richness than memory subsets. Because the study included a small number of donors, the genetic and exposure-history diversity represented was limited. Only blood was sampled, and tissue TCR repertoires likely differ from those in blood. Based on pairwise subsampling, the degree of clonotype sharing among donors was expected to be affected by sequencing depth. Compared with non-shared clonotypes, the clonotypes found in all four sorted-subset donors had higher generation probabilities.

Healthy HIV-negative adults with no recently reported acute infections or vaccinations were included as donors. Every donor was a Caucasian adult living in Nashville, Tennessee, USA. Magnetic negative selection was used to enrich CD4+ T cells, after which naive cells were positively selected on CD45RA and the negative fraction became the memory subset. Blood was obtained by leukapheresis, after which PBMCs were separated by Ficoll-Histopaque density gradient centrifugation and cryopreserved in liquid nitrogen vapor phase. Analytical flow cytometry was used to check the purity and quantity of each magnetically sorted T cell population. Genomic DNA was isolated from each sorted fraction and quantified by UV absorbance on a Nanodrop 2000c. The CDR1 and CDR2 encoded by the germline V gene are KGHSH and LQKENI. From the cysteine up to the phenylalanine, the CDR3 has a length of 16 residues. Just the 48-base CDR3 DNA is kept, in frame starting at base 1. V lost 3 bases and J lost 5 bases; the stretch between them is 16 bases long.

Using the deep immunoSEQ assay, TCR CDR3 regions were amplified from genomic DNA by multiplex PCR. Extracted genomic DNA from each cell subset was spread evenly across all wells of several immunoSEQ 96-well plates, with each plate serving as a replicate. For sorted subsets, roughly 200 ng of genomic DNA, equivalent to tens of thousands of T cell genomes, went into each replicate PCR. The purified libraries were quantified using a Qubit 3.0 fluorometer, sized with a Bioanalyzer 2100, and then quantified again using the KAPA Library Quantification kit. Every immunoSEQ 96-well plate was sequenced on a separate single-read 150-cycle Illumina NextSeq 550 flow cell. The paper's data handling went like this. Because the immunoSEQ output included only junctional sequences and no quality scores, the filtering could not be the same as the filtering used for full-length reads. To assign V/J genes and CDR3, sequences were annotated against IMGT germline references using PyIR, a Python wrapper for IgBLAST v1.9. Reads were removed for weak V/J assignments (E-value above 1e-6), missing CDR3, stop codons, out-of-frame junctions, or ambiguous translated residues. V3J clonotypes were defined by identical inferred V gene, J gene, and CDR3 amino acid sequence. To compute the percentage overlap between repertoires, the number of shared unique clonotypes was divided by the size of the smaller repertoire. Three approaches were used to assess repertoire richness: RTK rarefaction, the Chao1 estimator, and Recon v2.1 estimates of unobserved clonotypes. Generation probabilities were computed with OLGA for all TCRbeta clonotypes obtained by the gDNA method from several donors. Drawn from immuneACCESS, this table holds only the in-frame rearrangements with V and J called that TCRdb kept. Clones are partly lost; checked studies trace under half to an unresolved V gene and leave the rest unexplained. V, J and clone size derive from that table, while D and trimming were established from the DNA sequence. In all, the sample holds some 1,100,000 clones, and around 78% of those were seen once. Approximately 0.52% of the sample lies in the top ten.

The TCR was taken from a man aged 18 to 30 in good health. Some clones in this sample may be carry-over from other donors' samples. The V and J genes are TRBV18 and TRBJ2-2; the D gene is possibly TRBD1 or TRBD2, each agreeing over 6 bases. Input material: memory CD4+ T cells from PBMCs. The cell subset or site label of this sample denotes: CD45RA-negative fraction. The sequence in DNA is TGTGCCAGCTCACCGGCCCGGGGGCGAGGTACCGGGGAGCTGTTTTTT. It encodes CASSPARGRGTGELFF.